A selection of T cell receptor beta chains follows, all from one sample in a study of blood T cells in healthy people across ages. A single record per CDR3 protein comes from TCRdb applying MiXCR to the 5' RACE reads. This sample has 750,000 or so distinct CDR3 sequences, with roughly 25% found just once. These data were also filed under a second study, of T cells of mothers and their children.

The sample taken for sequencing was blood. The receptors come from a boy aged 5-17 years in good health. Both conserved end residues are trimmed from each CDR3. The listing skips clone size in some rows; elsewhere it reads once, few, many or a size class.

cdr3_length | j_call | clone_size | v_call | cdr3_aa
11 | TRBJ1-4 | few | TRBV20-1 | SALSATNEKLF
13 | TRBJ2-1 | NA | TRBV4-1 | ASSPSSGAYNEQF
13 | TRBJ1-1 | few | TRBV29-1 | SVIQPGSPYTEAF
13 | TRBJ2-1 | few | TRBV9 | AGERLAVSYNEQF
10 | TRBJ2-1 | NA | TRBV7-9 | ASSFRGSEQF
16 | NA | few | TRBV7-9 | ASSSQIAGLAGNNEQF
10 | TRBJ1-2 | NA | TRBV28 | ASRGTGYGYT
15 | TRBJ1-1 | NA | TRBV5-5 | ASSLDPRSELNTEAF
14 | TRBJ2-7 | few | TRBV4-2 | ASSQLAIGGGNEQY
13 | TRBJ1-2 | NA | TRBV7-2 | ASSWGAGVRYGYT
12 | TRBJ1-2 | NA | TRBV6-1 | ASSPDLGGYGYT
13 | TRBJ2-1 | NA | TRBV6-2/TRBV6-3 | ASSSGRELTHEQF
13 | TRBJ2-7 | NA | TRBV7-9 | ASSLIGGGAYEQY
12 | TRBJ2-7 | NA | TRBV12-3/TRBV12-4 | ASSLASGRYEQY
12 | TRBJ2-1 | NA | TRBV5-1 | ASSPAGIRNEQF
12 | TRBJ2-1 | NA | TRBV27 | ASTAGGVYNEQF
14 | TRBJ2-5 | NA | TRBV5-1 | VSSPQRTGVGETQY
10 | TRBJ2-7 | few | TRBV28 | ASSLYRYEQY
15 | TRBJ1-3 | few | TRBV7-2 | ASSWGPRRSSGNTIY
13 | TRBJ1-5 | many | TRBV12-3/TRBV12-4 | ASSSNRGSNQPQH
14 | TRBJ1-4 | few | TRBV5-6 | ASSLSIGTTNEKLF
14 | TRBJ2-6 | NA | TRBV29-1 | SVQLTGGAGANVLT
12 | TRBJ2-1 | NA | TRBV6-6 | ASTGRGLYNEQF
15 | TRBJ2-5 | many | TRBV20-1 | SAGGDSAYMTEETQY
12 | TRBJ2-7 | NA | TRBV29-1 | SVAARQGRYEQY
10 | TRBJ2-1 | NA | TRBV7-9 | ASSRDPGEQF
9 | TRBJ2-1 | few | TRBV12-3/TRBV12-4 | ASRTLGEQF
9 | TRBJ2-7 | NA | TRBV20-1 | SARQDDEQY
12 | TRBJ2-7 | NA | TRBV5-1 | ASSFGISAYEQY
14 | TRBJ1-4 | NA | TRBV4-3 | ASSQDVGGQDEKLF
14 | NA | few | TRBV20-1 | SARDLRGLTYNEQF
13 | TRBJ1-5 | NA | TRBV12-3/TRBV12-4 | ASSPGTAINQPQH
13 | TRBJ1-6 | NA | TRBV6-1 | ASSARQGVNSPLH
16 | TRBJ2-3 | once | TRBV6-5 | ASSYLKVGRGGPDTQY
12 | TRBJ2-7 | few | TRBV7-8 | ASSPWRDGYEQY
14 | NA | NA | TRBV4-2 | ASSQSLAGGLYEQY
17 | TRBJ2-2 | few | TRBV7-8 | ASSLALVAATSKAGELF
14 | TRBJ2-1 | NA | TRBV29-1 | SVEGYGTGTYNEQF
9 | TRBJ1-2 | many | TRBV9 | ASRGPYGYT
13 | TRBJ2-1 | few | TRBV5-6 | ASSFDRGVYNEQF
12 | TRBJ1-2 | few | TRBV5-4 | ASSLKQGVYGYT
14 | TRBJ2-7 | NA | TRBV5-5 | ASSPSPGRGSYEQY
14 | TRBJ2-5 | NA | TRBV5-1 | ASSLEPGNFQETQY
11 | TRBJ1-4 | NA | TRBV7-9 | ASIDVGDEKLF
12 | TRBJ1-5 | NA | TRBV7-2 | VSSPGGGNQPQH
14 | TRBJ2-5 | NA | TRBV25-1 | ASSEFLGGAEETQY